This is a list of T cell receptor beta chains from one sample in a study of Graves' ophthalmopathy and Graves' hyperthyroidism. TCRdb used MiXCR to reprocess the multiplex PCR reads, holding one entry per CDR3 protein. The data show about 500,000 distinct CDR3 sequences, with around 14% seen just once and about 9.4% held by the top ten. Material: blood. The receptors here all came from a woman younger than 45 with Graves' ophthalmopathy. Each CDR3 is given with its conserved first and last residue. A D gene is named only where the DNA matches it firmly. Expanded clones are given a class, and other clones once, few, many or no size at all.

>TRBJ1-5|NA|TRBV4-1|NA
CASSQVLRDGPHQPQHF
TGCGCCAGCAGCCAAGTCCTCCGGGACGGGCCTCATCAGCCCCAGCATTTT
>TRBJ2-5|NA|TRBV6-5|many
CASSFDRFQETQYF
TGTGCCAGCAGTTTCGACAGATTCCAAGAGACCCAGTACTTC
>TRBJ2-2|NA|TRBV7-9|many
CASSRPLANTGELFF
TGTGCCAGCAGCCGACCGCTAGCGAACACCGGGGAGCTGTTTTTT
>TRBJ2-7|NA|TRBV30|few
CAWSPGNSYEQYF
TGTGCCTGGAGCCCAGGGAACTCCTACGAGCAGTACTTC
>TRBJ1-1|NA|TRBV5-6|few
CASSLATALGTEAFF
TGTGCCAGCAGCCTGGCCACGGCCCTAGGCACTGAAGCTTTCTTT
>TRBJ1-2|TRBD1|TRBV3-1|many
CASSQDWDRDCTF
TGTGCCAGCAGCCAAGATTGGGACAGGGATTGCACCTTC
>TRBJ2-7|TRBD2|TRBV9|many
CASSVGTSREQYF
TGTGCCAGCAGCGTGGGGACTAGCCGGGAGCAGTACTTC
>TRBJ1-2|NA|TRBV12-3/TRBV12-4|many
CASSQGRPRGYYGYTF
TGTGCCAGCAGCCAAGGACGGCCCCGCGGGTACTATGGCTACACCTTC
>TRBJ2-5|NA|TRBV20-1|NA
CSAEGRPGGETQYF
TGCAGTGCCGAGGGGAGACCCGGTGGGGAGACCCAGTACTTC
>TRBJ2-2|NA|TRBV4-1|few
CASSQVTGGLTGELFF
TGCGCCAGCAGCCAAGTGACCGGGGGGCTCACCGGGGAGCTGTTTTTT
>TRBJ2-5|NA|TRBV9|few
CASSGPGQETLYF
TGTGCCAGCAGCGGGCCGGGACAAGAGACCCTGTACTTC
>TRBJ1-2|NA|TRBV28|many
CASSFRGFYGYTF
TGTGCCAGCAGTTTCCGGGGTTTTTATGGCTACACCTTC
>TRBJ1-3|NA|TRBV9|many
CASSVGATLPGNTIYF
TGTGCCAGCAGCGTAGGGGCGACGCTCCCTGGAAACACCATATATTTT
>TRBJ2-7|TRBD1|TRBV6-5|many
CASTGTGLTYEQYF
TGTGCCAGCACCGGGACAGGTCTAACCTACGAGCAGTACTTC